A single sample is the source of the 31 T cell receptor beta chains below, sequenced in a study of T cell repertoires in ileal Crohn's disease. Time point indicated: proximal margin of the surgical specimen (macroscopically non-inflamed). Assay: immunoSEQ multiplex PCR; the TCRdb copy retains only in-frame clones and omits some. The repertoire has fewer than 900 clones, around 83% of them found once; the top ten carry roughly 19%. Sample: ileal tissue. The receptors shown here come from an adult with Crohn's disease.

This clone was seen only a few times. The rearrangement links TRBV19 to TRBJ1-1, with D hard to call. The CDR3 has 14 amino acids. The germline V gene has CDR1 LNHDA and CDR2 SQIVND (reference sequence). V lost 1 base and J lost 1, with 7 bases in between. Here the CDR3 reads CASSIVLKNTEAFF. CDR3 sequence (DNA): TGTGCCAGTAGTATAGTTTTAAAGAACACTGAAGCTTTCTTT. The whole variable domain, remainder taken from reference TRBV19 and TRBJ1-1, is DGGITQSPKYLFRKEGQNVTLSCEQNLNHDAMYWYRQDPGQGLRLIYYSQIVNDFQKGDIAEGYSVSREKKESFPLTVTSAQKNPTAFYLCASSIVLKNTEAFFGQGTRLTVV.

The chain is built from TRBV7-6 and TRBJ2-1; TRBD2 might be the D (7 bases). The CDR3 is 16 amino acids. CDR1 is SGHVS, CDR2 FNYEAQ, per germline. V gave up 6 bases and J gave up 5 bases, with 20 bases separating them. This CDR3 is CASSRGGPEKNNEQFF. CDR3 nucleotide sequence: TGTGCCAGCAGTAGGGGGGGCCCCGAAAAAAACAATGAGCAGTTCTTC.

The J gene is TRBJ2-2, the V gene TRBV4-2; no reliable D call. The CDR3 has 15 residues. Germline V gene sequence: CDR1 LGHNA, CDR2 YNFKEQ. Trimming pared 4 bases from V and 0 bases from J, leaving 9 bases between. CDR3 in DNA: TGTGCCAGCAGCCCGGGCTTTTCGAACACCGGGGAGCTGTTTTTT. It translates to CASSPGFSNTGELFF.

The chain combines TRBV25-1 with TRBJ2-3; a weak D match, TRBD2 (5 bases). CDR1 is MGHDK, CDR2 SYGVNS, per germline. The CDR3 is 14 residues long. Trimming cost V 2 bases and J 0 bases, with 6 bases left between them. The CDR3 here is CASSEPGSTDTQYF. Here the CDR3 DNA reads TGTGCCAGCAGTGAACCGGGGAGCACAGATACGCAGTATTTT.

J is TRBJ2-6 and V is TRBV27, with D unclear. Germline-derived CDR1 and CDR2 are MNHEY and SMNVEV (reference sequence). This CDR3 is 12 amino acids long. Trimming removed 4 bases at V and 4 bases at J, with 2 bases between. The CDR3 DNA reads as TGTGCCAGCAGTTACGGGGCCAACGTCCTGACTTTC. As protein: CASSYGANVLTF.

This sequence joins TRBV5-4 and TRBJ1-1, with TRBD1 identical over 9 bases. With 3 bases clipped from V and 10 bases from J, the junction kept 10 bases outside the gene matches. Germline V gene lookup returns CDR1 SGHNT and CDR2 YYREEE (reference sequence). This CDR3 comprises 14 residues. CDR3 loop: CASSSGQGLSRAFF. The CDR3 nucleotides read TGTGCCAGCAGCTCGGGACAGGGACTGTCAAGAGCTTTCTTT.

The chain recombines TRBV6-5 with TRBJ2-1; tentative D call: TRBD1 (5 bases). Looked up from germline, CDR1 is MNHEY and CDR2 is SVGAGI. V was pared by 6 bases and J by 3 bases, with 6 bases between. The CDR3 spans 12 residues. This chain's CDR3 is CASRTGYNEQFF. CDR3 DNA: TGTGCCAGCAGAACAGGCTACAATGAGCAGTTCTTC.

The chain carries TRBV7-6 and TRBJ1-6; no clear D gene. From germline, CDR1 is SGHVS and CDR2 FNYEAQ. The CDR3 covers 12 residues. V was pared by 4 bases and J by 14 bases, with 12 bases between. The CDR3 reads CASSSPEGSLHF. The CDR3 DNA reads as TGTGCCAGCAGCTCCCCAGAGGGTTCCCTCCACTTT.

J is TRBJ1-5 and V is TRBV19; TRBD1 might be the D (5 bases). CDR1 is LNHDA and CDR2 is SQIVND in the germline V gene (reference sequence). V was shortened by 7 bases and J by 1 base, with 14 bases between the two germline ends. The CDR3 covers 15 residues. CDR3 loop: CASTTGGGSNQPQHF. The CDR3 DNA is TGTGCCAGTACCACGGGGGGTGGCAGCAATCAGCCCCAGCATTTT.

This chain connects TRBV11-2 to TRBJ2-7, with TRBD2 matching 8 bases. The CDR3 has 16 amino acids. The V gene end was trimmed by 5 bases and the J gene end by 2 bases; junction bases not matched to a gene: 11. The germline V gene encodes CDR1 SGHAT and CDR2 FQNNGV. CDR3 bases: TGTGCCAGCAGCCCCGCGCCGGGACTAGTCCCCTACGAGCAGTACTTC. Encoded protein: CASSPAPGLVPYEQYF.

V and J are TRBV6-1 and TRBJ2-3; D possibly corresponds to TRBD2 (7 bases). The germline CDR1 and CDR2 sequences are MNHNS and SASEGT. There are 14 residues in the CDR3. Trimming removed 4 bases from V and 4 bases from J, with 12 bases in between. For the CDR3, the DNA is TGTGCCAGCAGTGGGGGGGGGCCCGCAGATACGCAGTATTTT. It encodes CASSGGGPADTQYF.

This clone was found once. The chain joins TRBV10-3 to TRBJ1-5; no firm D call. CDR1 ENHRY and CDR2 SYGVKD come from the germline V gene. This CDR3 spans 13 amino acids. V was trimmed by 11 bases and J by 1 base, leaving 12 bases between them. The CDR3 sequence is CAAHGESNQPQHF. The CDR3 region has the DNA TGTGCCGCCCATGGGGAGAGCAATCAGCCCCAGCATTTT.

V usage is TRBV27 and J usage is TRBJ2-1, with 8 bases fitting TRBD2. CDR3 size: 12 residues. With 7 bases clipped from V and 6 bases from J, the junction kept 2 bases outside the gene matches. Germline loops: CDR1 MNHEY, CDR2 SMNVEV (reference sequence). The CDR3, as DNA: TGTGCCAGCAAAGCGGGGGTCAATGAGCAGTTCTTC. Its translation: CASKAGVNEQFF.

The chain combines TRBV5-1 with TRBJ1-2; the match to TRBD1 covers 7 bases. CDR1 is SGHRS, CDR2 YFSETQ, per germline. V was clipped by 1 base and J by 5 bases; unmatched bases: 8. The CDR3 runs to 15 residues. CDR3 amino acids: CASSLKGGASYGYTF. The CDR3 DNA follows: TGCGCCAGCAGCTTGAAAGGGGGCGCATCATATGGCTACACCTTC.

The chain carries TRBV6-5 and TRBJ1-1; D might be TRBD1 (5 bases). The CDR3 is 15 residues long. V was shortened by 0 bases and J by 3 bases, with 11 bases between the two germline ends. The germline gives CDR1 MNHEY, CDR2 SVGAGI. The CDR3 region is CASSYSGERYTEAFF. CDR3 DNA sequence: TGTGCCAGCAGTTACTCGGGGGAGCGGTACACTGAAGCTTTCTTT.

The chain has TRBV28 and TRBJ1-1; D is unresolved. V lost 6 bases, J lost 3 bases, and 8 bases lay in between. This CDR3 has 12 amino acids. CDR1 MDHEN and CDR2 SYDVKM come from the germline V gene. CDR3 region: CASSPRYTEAFF. The CDR3 DNA reads as TGTGCCAGCAGCCCCCGGTACACTGAAGCTTTCTTT.

The CDR3 coding sequence is TGCGCCAGCAGCTTGGCCTCGGCTCGGGAGGACGGGGAGCTGTTTTTT. The encoded protein is CASSLASAREDGELFF. The rearrangement uses TRBV5-1 and TRBJ2-2; 7 positions agree with TRBD2. With 0 bases clipped from V and 7 bases from J, the junction kept 9 bases outside the gene matches. CDR1 SGHRS and CDR2 YFSETQ come from the germline V gene. This CDR3 spans 16 amino acids.

This rearrangement joins TRBV29-1 to TRBJ2-7; the D is unclear. Germline V gives CDR1 SQVTM, CDR2 ANQGSEA. Trimming took 4 bases from V and 3 from J, leaving 7 bases between them. The CDR3 totals 11 residues. The CDR3 loop is CSVGSRYEQYF. The CDR3 DNA is TGCAGCGTTGGTAGTCGCTACGAGCAGTACTTC.

The chain combines TRBV10-3 with TRBJ2-5; 7 bases align to TRBD1. Germline-derived CDR1 and CDR2 are ENHRY and SYGVKD. With 6 bases clipped from V and 2 bases from J, the junction kept 9 bases outside the gene matches. The CDR3 runs to 15 residues. The CDR3 region has the DNA TGTGCCATCAGCCCCTACAGGGGTCTACAAGAGACCCAGTACTTC. Its protein product is CAISPYRGLQETQYF.

The chain uses TRBV7-9 and TRBJ2-2; D is uncertain. CDR3 length equals 12 residues. V gave up 2 bases and J gave up 6 bases, with 4 bases separating them. Germline assignment: CDR1 SEHNR and CDR2 FQNEAQ (reference sequence). CDR3 bases: TGTGCCAGCAGCTTAATGTCCGGGGAGCTGTTTTTT. Translated, it gives CASSLMSGELFF.

The chain has TRBV15 and TRBJ1-1, with D unresolved. The germline V gene encodes CDR1 LNHNV and CDR2 YYDKDF (reference sequence). The CDR3 consists of 14 residues. Trimming removed 0 bases at V and 5 bases at J, with 10 bases between. The DNA for the CDR3 is TGTGCCACCAGCAGAGATTGGGTCTCAACTGAAGCTTTCTTT. It translates to CATSRDWVSTEAFF.

The genes are TRBV30 and TRBJ2-5, with 9 positions matching TRBD1. The CDR3 length is 14 residues. CDR1 is GTSNPN, CDR2 SVGIG, per germline (reference sequence). The V gene end was trimmed by 7 bases and the J gene end by 8 bases; junction bases not matched to a gene: 14. The CDR3 here is CAYQPRDRAQTQYF. For the CDR3, the DNA is TGTGCCTACCAACCCCGGGACAGGGCACAAACCCAGTACTTC.

The rearrangement joins TRBV7-2 to TRBJ2-3; the D gene could be TRBD1 or TRBD2 (5 bases each). V lost 3 bases, J lost 2 bases, and 6 bases lay in between. The CDR3 sequence is 13 residues long. Germline V gives CDR1 SGHTA, CDR2 FQGNSA. The CDR3 is CASSLGDTDTQYF. The DNA of the CDR3 is TGTGCCAGCAGCTTGGGGGACACAGATACGCAGTATTTT.

The CDR3 coding sequence is TGTGCCAGCAGCTTGGGAGATGTCTCCTACGAGCAGTACTTC. It specifies CASSLGDVSYEQYF. The chain has TRBV5-4 and TRBJ2-7, with D unresolved. V dropped 0 bases and J dropped 0 bases, with 7 bases sitting between them. This CDR3 contains 14 residues. Germline V lookup: CDR1 SGHNT, CDR2 YYREEE (reference sequence).

The rearrangement uses TRBV5-1 and TRBJ1-6, with D uncertain. V was trimmed by 0 bases and J by 7 bases, leaving 11 bases between them. Germline V gene data show CDR1 as SGHRS and CDR2 as YFSETQ. This CDR3 is 15 amino acids long. The CDR3 protein is CASSLEGIENSPLHF. The CDR3 nucleotides read TGCGCCAGCAGCTTGGAAGGAATCGAGAATTCACCCCTCCACTTT. The full variable domain, with the rest looked up from reference TRBV5-1 and TRBJ1-6, is KAGVTQTPRYLIKTRGQQVTLSCSPISGHRSVSWYQQTPGQGLQFLFEYFSETQRNKGNFPGRFSGRQFSNSRSEMNVSTLELGDSALYLCASSLEGIENSPLHFGNGTRLTVT.

This clone has a single count. The rearrangement links TRBV4-2 to TRBJ2-7, with 10 bases identical to TRBD2. CDR3 length: 15 residues. J lost 5 bases, V lost 2 bases, and 6 bases had no gene match. Germline V gene data show CDR1 as LGHNA and CDR2 as YNFKEQ. The CDR3 coding sequence is TGTGCCAGCAGCCAACTCGGGACTAGCGTCAACGAGCAGTACTTC. It is translated as CASSQLGTSVNEQYF.

The chain combines TRBV11-3 with TRBJ2-3; D is unclear. The CDR3 runs 12 residues. The germline V and J ends were trimmed by 2 bases and 2 bases, with 2 bases remaining between them. From germline, CDR1 is SGHNT and CDR2 YENEEA. The CDR3 spells CASSLSTDTQYF. The DNA of the CDR3 is TGTGCCAGCAGCTTATCCACAGATACGCAGTATTTT.

This sequence joins TRBV5-5 and TRBJ1-2; D is ambiguous. CDR1 SGHKS and CDR2 YYEKEE come from the germline V gene (reference sequence). This CDR3 is built from 15 residues. Deletions cut 0 bases from V and 2 bases from J, with 11 bases between. The CDR3, as DNA: TGTGCCAGCAGCTTGGGGTCGACCGTCAACTATGGCTACACCTTC. It is translated as CASSLGSTVNYGYTF.

This chain uses TRBV5-1 with TRBJ1-4; 11 nucleotides align to TRBD1. CDR1 and CDR2 (germline): SGHRS, YFSETQ. The V segment lost 0 bases and the J segment 7 bases; nucleotides outside the gene matches: 2. CDR3 length: 15 amino acids. CDR3 region: CASSLAGTGGEKLFF. For the CDR3, the DNA is TGCGCCAGCAGCTTGGCCGGGACAGGGGGTGAAAAACTGTTTTTT.

V usage is TRBV19 and J usage is TRBJ2-3, with 7 bases that match TRBD1. Per the germline V gene, CDR1 is LNHDA and CDR2 is SQIVND (reference sequence). This CDR3 has 13 amino acids. J lost 4 bases, V lost 4 bases, and 2 bases had no gene match. Here the CDR3 DNA reads TGTGCCAGTAGTACGCAGGGGGCAGATACGCAGTATTTT. Translated, it gives CASSTQGADTQYF.

DNA for the CDR3: TGTGCCAGCTCAGCGAGCAGGGACACCGGGGAGCTGTTTTTT. Encoded protein: CASSASRDTGELFF. The rearrangement links TRBV18 to TRBJ2-2; perhaps TRBD1 as D (5 bases). Germline V gene lookup returns CDR1 KGHSH and CDR2 LQKENI. V was pared by 5 bases and J by 3 bases, with 10 bases between. The CDR3 covers 14 residues.